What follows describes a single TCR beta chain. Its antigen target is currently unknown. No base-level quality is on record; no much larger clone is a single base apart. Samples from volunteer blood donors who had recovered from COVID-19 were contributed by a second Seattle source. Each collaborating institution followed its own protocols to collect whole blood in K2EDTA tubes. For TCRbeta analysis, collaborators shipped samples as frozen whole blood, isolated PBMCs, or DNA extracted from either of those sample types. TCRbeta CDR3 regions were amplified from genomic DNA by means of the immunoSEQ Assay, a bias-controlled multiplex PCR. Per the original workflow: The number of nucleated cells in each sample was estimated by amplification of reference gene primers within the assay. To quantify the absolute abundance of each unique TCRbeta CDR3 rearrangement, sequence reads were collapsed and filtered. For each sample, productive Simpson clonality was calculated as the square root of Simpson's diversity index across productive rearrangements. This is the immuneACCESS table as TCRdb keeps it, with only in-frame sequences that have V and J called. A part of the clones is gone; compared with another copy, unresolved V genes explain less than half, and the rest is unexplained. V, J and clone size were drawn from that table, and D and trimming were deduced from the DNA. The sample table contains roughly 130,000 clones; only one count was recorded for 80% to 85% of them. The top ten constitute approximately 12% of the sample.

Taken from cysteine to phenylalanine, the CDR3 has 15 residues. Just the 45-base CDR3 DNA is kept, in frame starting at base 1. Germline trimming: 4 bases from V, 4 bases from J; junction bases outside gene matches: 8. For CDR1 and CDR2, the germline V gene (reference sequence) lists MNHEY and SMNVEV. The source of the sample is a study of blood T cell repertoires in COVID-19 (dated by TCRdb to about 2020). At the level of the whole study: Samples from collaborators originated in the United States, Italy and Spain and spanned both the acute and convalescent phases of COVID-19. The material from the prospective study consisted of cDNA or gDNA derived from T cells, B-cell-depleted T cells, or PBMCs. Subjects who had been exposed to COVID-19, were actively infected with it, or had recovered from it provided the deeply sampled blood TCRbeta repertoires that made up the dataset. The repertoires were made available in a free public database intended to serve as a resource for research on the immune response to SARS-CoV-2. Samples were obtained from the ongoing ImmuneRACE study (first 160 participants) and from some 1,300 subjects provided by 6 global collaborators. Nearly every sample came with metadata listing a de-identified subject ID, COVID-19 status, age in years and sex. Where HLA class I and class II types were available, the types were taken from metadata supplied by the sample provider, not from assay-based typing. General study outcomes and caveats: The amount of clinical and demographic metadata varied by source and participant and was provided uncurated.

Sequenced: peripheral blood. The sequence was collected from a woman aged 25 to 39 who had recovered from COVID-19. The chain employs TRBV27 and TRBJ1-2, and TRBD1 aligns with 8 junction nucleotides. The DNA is TGTGCCAGCAGTTCCCGGGACAGGCCAACCTATGGCTACACCTTC. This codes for CASSSRDRPTYGYTF.